Each of the 32 T cell receptor beta chains below was sequenced from the same sample in a study of spatial heterogeneity in lung cancer. For these TCRs, the target antigens are not known. TCRdb called the 5' RACE reads again in MiXCR, with one record for every CDR3 protein. The table lists 9,700 or so distinct CDR3 sequences, approximately 5.8% of them singletons. The time point: sample taken at primary tumor resection. The study's findings and limits: Counts of expanded alpha and beta TCRs within tumors tracked the tumor nonsynonymous mutation count.

Specimen: lung tumor tissue, collected at surgery. The receptors originated from a male donor with early-stage non-small cell lung cancer.

The table lists this clonotype with many counts. The library was built for alpha chains, so this beta chain is an off-target read and its size means little. The J gene is TRBJ1-5, the V gene TRBV27, with D unresolved. CDR1 is MNHEY, CDR2 SMNVEV, per germline (reference sequence). V was cut by 4 bases and J by 6 bases, with 13 bases left in between. This CDR3 is 14 amino acids long. The CDR3 DNA follows: TGTGCCAGCAGTTGGCAGTTTAGTATTCAGCCCCAGCATTTT. It encodes CASSWQFSIQPQHF.

In this sample, this clonotype turned up many times. The library was built for alpha chains, so this beta chain is an off-target read and its size means little. The chain carries TRBV28 and TRBJ1-5; 11 nucleotides line up with TRBD1. This CDR3 region has 15 residues. J gave up 7 bases and V 5 bases, and 7 bases lay outside the gene matches. Germline V gene sequence: CDR1 MDHEN, CDR2 SYDVKM. CDR3 coding DNA: TGTGCCAGCAGTCTCGGACAGGGGGCAGGCCAGCCCCAGCATTTT. Translation gives CASSLGQGAGQPQHF.

Worth noting for this clonotype: Little can be read into the size of this beta chain, an off-target read in a library designed for alpha chains. V and J are TRBV28 and TRBJ2-7; possible D gene TRBD2, 6 bases. CDR1 MDHEN and CDR2 SYDVKM come from the germline V gene. The CDR3 consists of 12 residues. The V end was cut by 5 bases, the J end by 8 bases, with 13 bases between. The CDR3 loop is CASSQPGLKQYF. DNA of the CDR3: TGTGCCAGCAGTCAGCCGGGACTCAAGCAGTACTTC. Full variable domain (rest looked up from reference TRBV28 and TRBJ2-7): DVKVTQSSRYLVKRTGEKVFLECVQDMDHENMFWYRQDPGLGLRLIYFSYDVKMKEKGDIPEGYSVSREKKERFSLILESASTNQTSMYLCASSQPGLKQYFGPGTRLTVT.

This clonotype was seen at least ten times. This beta chain represents an off-target read in a library built for alpha chains; its size is of limited meaning. The CDR3 sequence: CASTRGSGANVLTF. CDR3 DNA: TGTGCCAGCACAAGGGGGTCCGGGGCCAACGTCCTGACTTTC. V and J are TRBV7-2 and TRBJ2-6; a possible D gene is TRBD1 (6 bases). Germline CDR1 SGHTA, CDR2 FQGNSA. V was cut by 7 bases and J by 4 bases, with 11 bases left in between. The CDR3 contains 14 residues.

This clonotype has a count of ten or more. This beta chain came through as a stray read in a library set up for alpha chains, and its size says little. CDR3 protein: CASSSKARGVYEQYV. The CDR3 nucleotides read TGTGCCAGCAGCTCAAAGGCCAGGGGGGTCTACGAGCAGTACGTC. The chain combines TRBV7-8 with TRBJ2-7, with TRBD1 as a possible D gene (7 bases). V dropped 4 bases and J dropped 3 bases, with 16 bases sitting between them. Germline CDR1 and CDR2: SGHVS and FQNEAQ. This CDR3 has 15 residues.

At least ten counts were recorded for this clonotype. A library made for alpha chains picked up this beta chain off target, so its size means little. The rearrangement joins TRBV3-1 to TRBJ1-2; D is unclear. Germline values: CDR1 LGHDT, CDR2 YNNKEL (reference sequence). The CDR3 runs to 16 residues. Trimming removed 2 bases from V and 2 bases from J, with 15 bases in between. CDR3 protein: CASSQRSTLPNYGYTF. For the CDR3, the DNA is TGTGCCAGCAGCCAAAGATCGACACTACCCAACTATGGCTACACCTTC. Based on the CDR3 plus reference TRBV3-1 and TRBJ1-2, the full variable domain is DTAVSQTPKYLVTQMGNDKSIKCEQNLGHDTMYWYKQDSKKFLKIMFSYNNKELIINETVPNRFSPKSPDKAHLNLHINSLELGDSAVYFCASSQRSTLPNYGYTFGSGTRLTVV.

There are many counts of this clonotype. This beta chain is an off-target read within a library intended for alpha chains, so its frequency means little. The V gene is TRBV5-6, the J gene TRBJ2-5; D possibly corresponds to TRBD2 (7 bases). V lost 5 bases and J lost 4, with 15 bases in between. Germline V gene data show CDR1 as SGHDT and CDR2 as YYEEEE. CDR3 length equals 14 residues. The CDR3 region is CASRFQGGGETQYF. DNA for the CDR3: TGTGCCAGCAGGTTTCAGGGAGGGGGAGAGACCCAGTACTTC.

This clonotype is termed medium-sized. Because the library targeted alpha chains, this beta chain is an off-target read whose size means little. The genes are TRBV24-1 and TRBJ2-1; possibly TRBD1 for D (6 bases). V lost 4 bases, J lost 5 bases, and 17 bases lay in between. Germline V gene sequence: CDR1 KGHDR, CDR2 SFDVKD. The CDR3 spans 16 residues. CDR3 coding DNA: TGTGCCACCAGTGACCCGGGCTTACAGGGACACAATGAGCAGTTCTTC. As protein: CATSDPGLQGHNEQFF.

This clonotype was found many times. This beta chain lies outside the target of a library built for alpha chains; its clone size means little. The V and J genes are TRBV5-1 and TRBJ2-1; D tentatively reads TRBD1 or TRBD2 (5 bases each). This CDR3 is built from 11 residues. CDR1 is SGHRS and CDR2 is YFSETQ in the germline V gene. With 1 base removed from V and 13 bases from J, the gap between germline ends came to 9 bases. CDR3 protein: CASSLRGDQFF. CDR3 nucleotides: TGCGCCAGCAGCTTGAGAGGGGACCAGTTCTTC.

In its sample, this clonotype was seen many times. This beta chain lies outside the target of a library built for alpha chains; its clone size means little. The rearrangement links TRBV28 to TRBJ1-1, with D tentatively TRBD1 (5 bases). The length of the CDR3 is 16 residues. Germline V gene lookup returns CDR1 MDHEN and CDR2 SYDVKM. V lost 1 base to trimming and J lost 0 bases, with 12 bases between them. CDR3 protein: CASSLLRAGLNTEAFF. As DNA, the CDR3 is TGTGCCAGCAGTTTATTAAGGGCAGGGTTGAACACTGAAGCTTTCTTT.

This clonotype was detected ten times or more. In a library made to pick up alpha chains, this beta chain is a stray read with a size that means little. J is TRBJ2-1 and V is TRBV19, with a possible D match to TRBD2 (5 bases). The CDR3 is 15 residues long. V was clipped by 3 bases and J by 3 bases, with 12 bases between them. Germline V lookup: CDR1 LNHDA, CDR2 SQIVND (reference sequence). CDR3 protein: CASSIGGFNYNEQFF. CDR3 DNA: TGTGCCAGTAGTATCGGCGGGTTTAACTACAATGAGCAGTTCTTC.

This clonotype has a count of ten or more. For a library built for alpha chains, this beta chain is a stray read; little rests on its size. This rearrangement joins TRBV6-1 to TRBJ1-2; no clear D gene. Trimming stripped 7 bases from V and 5 bases from J, with 8 bases between. Germline V gene lookup returns CDR1 MNHNS and CDR2 SASEGT. The CDR3 loop spans 11 amino acids. CDR3 amino acids: CASIWRYGYTF. The CDR3 DNA sequence: TGTGCCAGCATTTGGCGATATGGCTACACCTTC.

This clonotype showed up many times. Because this beta chain is a stray read in a library intended to capture alpha chains, its abundance should not be given much weight. The rearrangement links TRBV27 to TRBJ1-2; D might be TRBD1 (5 bases). Germline-derived CDR1 and CDR2 are MNHEY and SMNVEV (reference sequence). Trimming stripped 5 bases from V and 1 base from J, with 14 bases between. CDR3 length equals 15 residues. The CDR3 sequence: CASSQRGGDNYGYTF. The CDR3 DNA follows: TGTGCCAGCAGTCAACGCGGAGGGGATAACTATGGCTACACCTTC.

In this sample, this clonotype turned up many times. As an off-target read in a library built for alpha chains, this beta chain has a frequency of little significance. The genes are TRBV20-1 and TRBJ1-4; D not certain. Germline V gene sequence: CDR1 DFQATT, CDR2 SNEGSKA (reference sequence). The CDR3 runs 12 residues. The V end lost 1 base, the J end lost 3 bases, and 3 bases lay between the germline ends. CDR3: CSARGSNEKLFF. The CDR3 DNA sequence: TGCAGTGCTAGAGGGTCTAATGAAAAACTGTTTTTT.

This clonotype showed up many times. This beta chain slipped into a library made for alpha chains as a stray read, so its size is not meaningful. The chain combines TRBV6-1 with TRBJ1-5; 7 bases fit TRBD1. The CDR3 is 13 residues long. The V and J ends lost 7 bases and 6 bases, in that order; junction bases with no gene match: 6. The germline V gene has CDR1 MNHNS and CDR2 SASEGT. As DNA, the CDR3 is TGTGCCAGCAACCCGAGGGGGCCTCAGCCCCAGCATTTT. This codes for CASNPRGPQPQHF.

This clonotype was observed at least ten times. This beta chain is an unintended read in a library built for alpha chains; its size means little. The genes are TRBV15 and TRBJ1-4, with unresolved D. Germline-derived CDR1 and CDR2 are LNHNV and YYDKDF (reference sequence). The CDR3 totals 15 residues. V lost 3 bases to trimming and J lost 4 bases, with 12 bases between them. The CDR3 DNA reads as TGTGCCACCAGCAGCAGTTTTGCGGGTAATGAAAAACTGTTTTTT. Translated: CATSSSFAGNEKLFF.

This clonotype was counted many times. One end of the junction fails to match germline, which may point to a read error. Because this beta chain is a stray read in a library intended to capture alpha chains, its abundance should not be given much weight. The chain recombines TRBV5-4 with TRBJ2-1, with a tentative D call TRBD2 (5 bases). Germline V lookup: CDR1 SGHNT, CDR2 YYREEE (reference sequence). The CDR3 runs 15 residues. The CDR3 coding sequence is TGTGCCAGCAGTTTGGCCAGCTTAGGGAGAAATGAGCAGTTCTTC. This codes for CASSLASLGRNEQFF.

By sample share, this clonotype is medium-sized. This beta chain appears as a stray read in a library generated for alpha chains; its size is not informative. In DNA, the CDR3 is TGCAGTGCTCCCCCCGACAGGGAAGAGCAGTTCTTC. It yields the protein CSAPPDREEQFF. This chain connects TRBV20-1 to TRBJ2-1; 7 bases agree with TRBD1. Trimming cost V 5 bases and J 10 bases; bases outside gene matches: 8. Germline CDR1 DFQATT, CDR2 SNEGSKA (reference sequence). This CDR3 comprises 12 residues.

There are many counts of this clonotype. With the library built for alpha chains, this beta chain is off target and its frequency is not meaningful. The chain combines TRBV28 with TRBJ2-2; D is unresolved. V was clipped by 3 bases and J by 8 bases, with 10 bases between them. The CDR3 extends over 13 amino acids. CDR1 and CDR2 (germline): MDHEN, SYDVKM. CDR3 in DNA: TGTGCCAGCAGTTTGAGGAAGGGAGGGGAGCTGTTTTTT. This gives the protein CASSLRKGGELFF.

This clonotype appeared many times. Within a library made for alpha chains, this beta chain is off target, and its count is uninformative. The chain employs TRBV24-1 and TRBJ2-1, with TRBD2 identical over 8 bases. The CDR3 totals 17 residues. Unmatched junction bases numbered 9, after V lost 2 bases and J lost 4 bases. CDR1 KGHDR and CDR2 SFDVKD come from the germline V gene. The CDR3 spells CATSDSYGRALYNEQFF. CDR3 sequence (DNA): TGTGCCACCAGTGATTCGTACGGGAGGGCCTTATACAATGAGCAGTTCTTC.

This clonotype is labeled as medium-sized (0.01 to 0.1%). Being off target in a library aimed at alpha chains, this beta chain has a size of little meaning. The V and J genes are TRBV7-9 and TRBJ2-7; 12 bases map to TRBD2. The CDR3 consists of 19 residues. The V gene's germline CDR1 is SEHNR and CDR2 FQNEAQ (reference sequence). V shed 5 bases, J shed 0 bases, and the junction held 14 bases outside the gene matches. In DNA form, the CDR3 reads TGTGCCAGCAGCACCTATCAAACTAGCGGGGGGCCGAACTCCTACGAGCAGTACGTC. This gives the protein CASSTYQTSGGPNSYEQYV.

Ten or more counts support this clonotype. Being off target in a library aimed at alpha chains, this beta chain has a size of little meaning. The CDR3 loop is CASSDRWGNDNEQFF. The CDR3 DNA reads TGCGCCAGCAGCGATAGGTGGGGGAACGACAATGAGCAGTTCTTC. V is TRBV5-1 and J is TRBJ2-1; D may be TRBD1 or TRBD2 (5 bases each). V dropped 4 bases and J dropped 5 bases, with 16 bases sitting between them. The length of the CDR3 is 15 residues. CDR1 SGHRS and CDR2 YFSETQ come from the germline V gene. Full variable domain (remainder filled in from reference TRBV5-1 and TRBJ2-1): KAGVTQTPRYLIKTRGQQVTLSCSPISGHRSVSWYQQTPGQGLQFLFEYFSETQRNKGNFPGRFSGRQFSNSRSEMNVSTLELGDSALYLCASSDRWGNDNEQFFGPGTRLTVL.

This clonotype was counted once. This beta chain was picked up by a library intended for alpha chains and is off target, so its count carries little meaning. The V and J genes are TRBV27 and TRBJ1-5; D unresolved. CDR3 length equals 13 residues. Germline V lookup: CDR1 MNHEY, CDR2 SMNVEV (reference sequence). The V end lost 8 bases, the J end lost 6 bases, and 14 bases lay between the germline ends. Written as DNA, the CDR3 is TGTGCCAGCGGAATTAATAGGGTTCAGCCCCAGCATTTT. It specifies CASGINRVQPQHF.

With respect to this clonotype: For a library built for alpha chains, this beta chain is a stray read; little rests on its size. V is TRBV30 and J is TRBJ1-6; no clear D gene. V shed 1 base and J shed 1 base, with 5 bases lying between them. Germline V CDR1 and CDR2: GTSNPN, SVGIG (reference sequence). The CDR3 loop spans 14 amino acids. The CDR3 nucleotides are TGTGCCTGGAGTGGGCAGTCCTATAATTCACCCCTCCACTTT. Its protein product is CAWSGQSYNSPLHF.

This clonotype was observed at least ten times. Being off target in a library aimed at alpha chains, this beta chain has a size of little meaning. The CDR3 loop reads CASSDRAPPYTGELFF. The CDR3 DNA is TGTGCCAGCAGTGACCGGGCCCCTCCTTACACCGGGGAGCTGTTTTTT. The gene calls are TRBV6-6 and TRBJ2-2; D remains ambiguous. The CDR3 has 16 amino acids. V was trimmed by 5 bases and J by 3 bases, leaving 16 bases between them. Germline V gene lookup returns CDR1 MNHNY and CDR2 SVGAGI (reference sequence).

This clonotype is categorized as medium-sized. This beta chain lies outside the target of a library built for alpha chains; its clone size means little. The rearrangement links TRBV24-1 to TRBJ2-5, with a possible D match to TRBD2 (6 bases). V dropped 4 bases and J dropped 4 bases, with 6 bases sitting between them. This CDR3 is built from 12 residues. Germline-derived CDR1 and CDR2 are KGHDR and SFDVKD. The CDR3 loop is CATSDGRETQYF. The CDR3 coding sequence is TGTGCCACCAGTGACGGGAGAGAGACCCAGTACTTC.

This clonotype was seen repeatedly, ten times or more. A library made for alpha chains picked up this beta chain off target, so its size means little. This chain links TRBV19 with TRBJ1-5; 8 bases match TRBD1. J gave up 11 bases and V 3 bases, and 12 bases lay outside the gene matches. The CDR3 length is 15 residues. The germline V gene encodes CDR1 LNHDA and CDR2 SQIVND (reference sequence). CDR3 DNA sequence: TGTGCCAGTAGTATTGGGACAGGTGGAGGGATGGCCCAGCATTTT. Protein: CASSIGTGGGMAQHF. The whole variable domain, remainder taken from reference TRBV19 and TRBJ1-5, is DGGITQSPKYLFRKEGQNVTLSCEQNLNHDAMYWYRQDPGQGLRLIYYSQIVNDFQKGDIAEGYSVSREKKESFPLTVTSAQKNPTAFYLCASSIGTGGGMAQHFGDGTRLSIL.

In this sample, this clonotype is medium-sized. As an off-target read in a library built for alpha chains, this beta chain has a frequency of little significance. V usage is TRBV27 and J usage is TRBJ1-6; D possibly corresponds to TRBD1 (6 bases). This CDR3 comprises 16 residues. Deletions cut 4 bases from V and 9 bases from J, with 19 bases between. CDR1 is MNHEY, CDR2 SMNVEV, per germline (reference sequence). DNA of the CDR3: TGTGCCAGCAGTTCCCGGGTGACAGGACCGGGTTCACCCCTCCACTTT. It codes for CASSSRVTGPGSPLHF.

This clonotype was counted many times. This beta chain slipped into a library made for alpha chains as a stray read, so its size is not meaningful. The V gene is TRBV18, the J gene TRBJ1-1; maybe TRBD1 (6 bases). From germline, CDR1 is KGHSH and CDR2 LQKENI. The CDR3 extends over 15 amino acids. V gave up 0 bases and J gave up 5 bases, with 13 bases separating them. The CDR3 region has the DNA TGTGCCAGCTCACCACCAGGTACAGGGCGGACTGAAGCTTTCTTT. Its translation is CASSPPGTGRTEAFF.

This clonotype was observed many times. This beta chain is off target for a library built for alpha chains, so its abundance means little. The chain employs TRBV20-1 and TRBJ1-5; tentative D call: TRBD1 (5 bases). The CDR3 sequence is 15 residues long. Trimming stripped 3 bases from V and 4 bases from J, with 16 bases between. Germline V CDR1 and CDR2: DFQATT, SNEGSKA (reference sequence). CDR3 loop: CSARPPGRLNQPQHF. In nucleotides, the CDR3 is TGCAGTGCTAGGCCACCGGGACGGCTTAATCAGCCCCAGCATTTT.

In this sample, this clonotype is medium-sized. This beta chain turned up in a library designed for alpha chains; as an off-target read, its abundance says little. The chain couples TRBV7-2 to TRBJ1-1; D is possibly TRBD1 (6 bases). The germline V and J ends were trimmed by 5 bases and 3 bases, with 10 bases remaining between them. CDR1 and CDR2 from the germline V gene are SGHTA and FQGNSA. This CDR3 has 13 residues. The CDR3 DNA reads TGTGCCAGCAGCGTACAGGGATACACTGAAGCTTTCTTT. It encodes CASSVQGYTEAFF.

This clonotype was seen ten or more times. Within a library made for alpha chains, this beta chain is off target, and its count is uninformative. This chain links TRBV20-1 with TRBJ1-6; D is ambiguous. CDR3 length: 13 amino acids. Between the trimmed V and J ends, which lost 5 bases and 10 bases, there was a span of 15 bases. Per germline, CDR1 DFQATT and CDR2 SNEGSKA (reference sequence). CDR3 in amino acids: CSALGGIGSPLHF. DNA for the CDR3: TGCAGTGCTCTTGGAGGAATCGGCTCACCCCTCCACTTT.